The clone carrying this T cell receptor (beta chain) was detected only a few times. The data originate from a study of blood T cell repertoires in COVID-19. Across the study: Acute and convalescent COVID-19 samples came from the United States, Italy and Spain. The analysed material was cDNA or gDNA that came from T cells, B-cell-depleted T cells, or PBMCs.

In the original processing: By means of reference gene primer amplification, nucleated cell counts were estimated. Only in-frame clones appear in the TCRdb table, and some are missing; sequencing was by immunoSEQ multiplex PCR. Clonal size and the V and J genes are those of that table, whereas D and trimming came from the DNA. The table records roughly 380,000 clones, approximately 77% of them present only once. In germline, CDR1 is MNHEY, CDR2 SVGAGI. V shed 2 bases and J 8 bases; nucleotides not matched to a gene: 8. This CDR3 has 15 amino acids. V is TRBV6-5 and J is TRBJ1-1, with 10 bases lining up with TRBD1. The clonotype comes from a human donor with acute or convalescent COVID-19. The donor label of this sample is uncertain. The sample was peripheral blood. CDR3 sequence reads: CASSYEGQGRFEAFF. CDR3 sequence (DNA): TGTGCCAGCAGTTACGAGGGACAGGGGAGATTCGAAGCTTTCTTT.